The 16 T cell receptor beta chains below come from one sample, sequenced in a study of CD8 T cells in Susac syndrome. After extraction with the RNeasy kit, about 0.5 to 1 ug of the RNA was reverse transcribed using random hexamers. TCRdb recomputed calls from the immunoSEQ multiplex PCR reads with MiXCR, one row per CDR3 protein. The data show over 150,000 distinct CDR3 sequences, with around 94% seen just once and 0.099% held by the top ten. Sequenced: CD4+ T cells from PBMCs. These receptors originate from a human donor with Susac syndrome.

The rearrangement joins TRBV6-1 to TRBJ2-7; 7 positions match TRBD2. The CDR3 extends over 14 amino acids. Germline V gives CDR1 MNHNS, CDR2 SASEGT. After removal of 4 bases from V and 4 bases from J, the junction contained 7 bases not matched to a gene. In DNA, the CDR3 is TGTGCCAGCAGTGTTCGGGGGGATGAGTACGAGCAGTACTTC. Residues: CASSVRGDEYEQYF.

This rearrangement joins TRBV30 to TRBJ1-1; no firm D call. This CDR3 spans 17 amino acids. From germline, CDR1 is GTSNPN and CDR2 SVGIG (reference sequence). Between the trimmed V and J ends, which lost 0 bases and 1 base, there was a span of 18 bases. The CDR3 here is CAWSVALDSGPNTEAFF. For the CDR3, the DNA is TGTGCCTGGAGTGTGGCGCTAGATAGTGGGCCGAACACTGAAGCTTTCTTT.

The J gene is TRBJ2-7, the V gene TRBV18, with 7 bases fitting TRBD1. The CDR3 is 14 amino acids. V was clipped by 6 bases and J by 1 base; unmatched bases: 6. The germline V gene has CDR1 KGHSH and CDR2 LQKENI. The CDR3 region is CASSPDRLSYEQYF. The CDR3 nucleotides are TGTGCCAGCTCTCCGGACAGGCTGTCCTACGAGCAGTACTTC. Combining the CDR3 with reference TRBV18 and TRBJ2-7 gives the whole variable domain NAGVMQNPRHLVRRRGQEARLRCSPMKGHSHVYWYRQLPEEGLKFMVYLQKENIIDESGMPKERFSAEFPKEGPSILRIQQVVRGDSAAYFCASSPDRLSYEQYFGPGTRLTVT.

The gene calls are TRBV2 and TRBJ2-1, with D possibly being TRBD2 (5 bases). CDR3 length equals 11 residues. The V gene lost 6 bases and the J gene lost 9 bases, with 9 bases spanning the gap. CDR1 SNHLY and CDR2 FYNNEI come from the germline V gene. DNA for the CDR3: TGTGCCAGCAGGTTAGGGAGTGAGCAGTTCTTC. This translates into CASRLGSEQFF.

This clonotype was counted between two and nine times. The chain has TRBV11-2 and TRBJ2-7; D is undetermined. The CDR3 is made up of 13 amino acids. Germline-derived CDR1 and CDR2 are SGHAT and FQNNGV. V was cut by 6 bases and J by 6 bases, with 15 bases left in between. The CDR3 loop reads CASSLNPDREQYF. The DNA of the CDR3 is TGTGCCAGCAGTTTAAATCCGGATCGCGAGCAGTACTTC.

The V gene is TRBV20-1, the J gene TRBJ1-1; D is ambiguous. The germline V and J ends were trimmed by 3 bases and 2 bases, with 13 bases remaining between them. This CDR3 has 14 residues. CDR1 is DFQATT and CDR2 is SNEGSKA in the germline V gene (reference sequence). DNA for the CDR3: TGCAGTGCTAGCTTCCCGGGAGATAACACTGAAGCTTTCTTT. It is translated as CSASFPGDNTEAFF.

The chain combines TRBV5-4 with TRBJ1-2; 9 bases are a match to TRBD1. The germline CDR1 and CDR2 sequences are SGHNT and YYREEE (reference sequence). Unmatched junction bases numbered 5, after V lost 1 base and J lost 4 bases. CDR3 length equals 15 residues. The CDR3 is CASSLPQDRGYGYTF. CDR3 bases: TGTGCCAGCAGCTTGCCCCAGGACAGGGGCTATGGCTACACCTTC.

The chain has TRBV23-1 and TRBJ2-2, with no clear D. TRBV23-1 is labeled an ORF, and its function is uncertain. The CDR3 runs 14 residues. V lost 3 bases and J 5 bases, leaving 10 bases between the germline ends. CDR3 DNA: TGCGCCAGCAGTCATCGTGAGGTTACCGGGGAGCTGTTTTTT. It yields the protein CASSHREVTGELFF.

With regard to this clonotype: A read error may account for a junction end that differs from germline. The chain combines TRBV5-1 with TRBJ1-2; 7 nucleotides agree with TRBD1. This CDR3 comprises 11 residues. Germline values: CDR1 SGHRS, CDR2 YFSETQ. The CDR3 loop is CPSSLTGGYTF. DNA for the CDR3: TGCCCCAGCAGCTTGACAGGGGGCTACACCTTC.

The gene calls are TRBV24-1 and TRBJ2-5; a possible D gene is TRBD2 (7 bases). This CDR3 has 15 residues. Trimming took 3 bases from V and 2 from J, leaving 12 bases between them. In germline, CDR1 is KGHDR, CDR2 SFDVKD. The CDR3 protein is CATSDRGAVQETQYF. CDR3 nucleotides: TGTGCCACCAGTGATCGGGGGGCGGTACAAGAGACCCAGTACTTC.

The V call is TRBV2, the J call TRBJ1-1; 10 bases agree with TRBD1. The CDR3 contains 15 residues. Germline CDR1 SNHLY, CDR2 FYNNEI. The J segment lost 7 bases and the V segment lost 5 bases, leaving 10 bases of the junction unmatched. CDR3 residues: CASSPWDRGEGEAFF. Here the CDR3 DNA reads TGTGCCAGCAGTCCCTGGGACAGGGGCGAGGGTGAAGCTTTCTTT.

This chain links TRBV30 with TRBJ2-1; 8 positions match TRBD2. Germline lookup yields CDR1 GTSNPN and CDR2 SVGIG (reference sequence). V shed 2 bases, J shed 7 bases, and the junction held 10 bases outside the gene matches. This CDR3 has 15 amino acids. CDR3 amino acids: CAWSRNSGIKNEQFF. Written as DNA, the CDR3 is TGTGCCTGGAGTCGGAATAGCGGGATCAAAAATGAGCAGTTCTTC.

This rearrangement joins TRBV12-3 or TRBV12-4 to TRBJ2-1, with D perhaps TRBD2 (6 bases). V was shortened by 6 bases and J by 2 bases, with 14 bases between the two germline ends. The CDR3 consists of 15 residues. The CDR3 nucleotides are TGTGCCAGCAGCCCTGCGGGGCGGGCCTACAATGAGCAGTTCTTC. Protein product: CASSPAGRAYNEQFF.

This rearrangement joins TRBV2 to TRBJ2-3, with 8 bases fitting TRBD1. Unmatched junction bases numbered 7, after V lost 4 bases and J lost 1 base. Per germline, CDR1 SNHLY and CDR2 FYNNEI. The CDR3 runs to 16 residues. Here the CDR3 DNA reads TGTGCCAGCAGTGGCCCGGACAGGGAGGGCACAGATACGCAGTATTTT. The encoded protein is CASSGPDREGTDTQYF.

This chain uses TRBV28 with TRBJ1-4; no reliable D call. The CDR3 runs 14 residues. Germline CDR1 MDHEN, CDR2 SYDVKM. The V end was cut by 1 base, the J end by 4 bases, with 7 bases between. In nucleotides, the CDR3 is TGTGCCAGCAGTTTATCACAGCTTAATGAAAAACTGTTTTTT. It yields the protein CASSLSQLNEKLFF.

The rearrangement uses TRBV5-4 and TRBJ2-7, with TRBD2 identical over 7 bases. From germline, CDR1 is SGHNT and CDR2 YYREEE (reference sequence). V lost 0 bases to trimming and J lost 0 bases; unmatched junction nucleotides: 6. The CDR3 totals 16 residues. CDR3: CASSLGSGGISYEQYF. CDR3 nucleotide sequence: TGTGCCAGCAGCTTGGGTTCGGGGGGTATCTCCTACGAGCAGTACTTC.